One and the same sample provided the 21 T cell receptor beta chains below, sequenced in a study of cytomegalovirus exposure and HLA in healthy donors. The PCR had 60 Vbeta and 13 Jbeta primers. Using immunoSEQ multiplex PCR, the repertoire was profiled, and TCRdb retains in-frame clones only, with some absent. The table lists fewer than 80,000 clones, more than 60% of them singletons. The sample taken for sequencing was PBMCs. All receptors derive from a woman aged 40 to 49 in good health and CMV-seropositive.

The rearrangement joins TRBV4-1 to TRBJ1-6, with D hard to call. The CDR3 is 13 amino acids. The V gene lost 0 bases and the J gene lost 10 bases, with 7 bases spanning the gap. Germline V gene lookup returns CDR1 MGHRA and CDR2 YSYEKL. The CDR3 bases are TGCGCCAGCAGCCAAGAGGAGTACTCACCCCTCCACTTT. Its translation: CASSQEEYSPLHF.

Details on this clone: One junction end does not reproduce the germline sequence, and a read error may be involved. J is TRBJ2-4 and V is TRBV7-9; D is unclear. Looked up from germline, CDR1 is SEHNR and CDR2 is FQNEAQ (reference sequence). The CDR3 totals 11 residues. The CDR3 here is CSSSSVNIQYF. The CDR3 coding sequence is TGTTCCAGCAGCTCGGTAAACATTCAGTACTTC.

The chain joins TRBV29-1 to TRBJ2-5; 7 bases are a match to TRBD1. There are 14 residues in the CDR3. From germline, CDR1 is SQVTM and CDR2 ANQGSEA. V trimming: 3 bases; J trimming: 7 bases; junction bases outside the gene matches: 11. CDR3 sequence (DNA): TGCAGCGTTGACCCGGACAGGTCAGGCTCGACCCAGTACTTC. It is translated as CSVDPDRSGSTQYF. The full variable domain, in which reference TRBV29-1 and TRBJ2-5 provide the parts outside the CDR3, is SAVISQKPSRDICQRGTSLTIQCQVDSQVTMMFWYRQQPGQSLTLIATANQGSEATYESGFVIDKFPISRPNLTFSTLTVSNMSPEDSSIYLCSVDPDRSGSTQYFGPGTRLLVL.

This clone was seen a few times. This chain links TRBV10-2 with TRBJ1-5; no definite D call. CDR1 is WSHSY and CDR2 is SAAADI in the germline V gene. This CDR3 has 15 residues. V was shortened by 4 bases and J by 1 base, with 11 bases between the two germline ends. In DNA form, the CDR3 reads TGCGCCAGCAGTGGATTAGCCCGGAGCAATCAGCCCCAGCATTTT. As protein: CASSGLARSNQPQHF.

This clone was detected a few times. The chain recombines TRBV25-1 with TRBJ1-1; D is unresolved. V dropped 6 bases and J dropped 5 bases, with 13 bases sitting between them. The CDR3 is 13 residues long. Germline V gene sequence: CDR1 MGHDK, CDR2 SYGVNS. Written as DNA, the CDR3 is TGTGCCAGCAGCACCTCCGCGGGGACTGAAGCTTTCTTT. It yields the protein CASSTSAGTEAFF.

The V call is TRBV5-1, the J call TRBJ1-5; no reliable D call. The germline gives CDR1 SGHRS, CDR2 YFSETQ. The germline V and J ends were trimmed by 0 bases and 5 bases, with 6 bases remaining between them. The CDR3 runs to 13 residues. CDR3 sequence reads: CASSLGRDQPQHF. The CDR3 DNA is TGCGCCAGCAGCTTGGGGCGGGATCAGCCCCAGCATTTT.

J is TRBJ2-2 and V is TRBV2; the D gene is possibly TRBD2 (7 bases). CDR1 and CDR2 (germline): SNHLY, FYNNEI. Trimming took 8 bases from V and 5 from J, leaving 15 bases between them. CDR3 size: 14 residues. Here the CDR3 reads CASSWGGATGELFF. DNA for the CDR3: TGTGCCAGCTCCTGGGGGGGGGCAACCGGGGAGCTGTTTTTT.

This CDR3 reads CASSAIRPAEEPEAFF. The CDR3 DNA reads as TGTGCCAGCAGTGCGATAAGGCCCGCCGAGGAACCTGAAGCTTTCTTT. This chain uses TRBV2 with TRBJ1-1; D call uncertain. Germline CDR1 reads SNHLY; CDR2 reads FYNNEI. V lost 4 bases to trimming and J lost 6 bases, with 21 bases between them. This CDR3 spans 16 amino acids.

The chain is built from TRBV11-2 and TRBJ2-3; D uncertain. Looked up from germline, CDR1 is SGHAT and CDR2 is FQNNGV. The CDR3 length is 16 residues. V was pared by 6 bases and J by 1 base, with 17 bases between. CDR3 sequence reads: CASSSLGTGGTDTQYF. In nucleotides, the CDR3 is TGTGCCAGCAGTTCCCTCGGAACCGGAGGCACAGATACGCAGTATTTT.

The rearrangement links TRBV2 to TRBJ1-1, with D possibly being TRBD1 (6 bases). The CDR3 sequence is 13 residues long. Germline lookup yields CDR1 SNHLY and CDR2 FYNNEI. Trimming cost V 4 bases and J 4 bases, with 10 bases left between them. CDR3 sequence reads: CASSGQASTEAFF. CDR3 DNA sequence: TGTGCCAGCAGTGGACAGGCGAGCACTGAAGCTTTCTTT.

The gene calls are TRBV2 and TRBJ2-2, with D perhaps matching TRBD2 (6 bases). This CDR3 is built from 13 residues. Deletions cut 6 bases from V and 4 bases from J, with 9 bases between. The germline V gene encodes CDR1 SNHLY and CDR2 FYNNEI. This chain's CDR3 is CASREGPTGELFF. CDR3 DNA sequence: TGTGCCAGCAGGGAGGGTCCCACCGGGGAGCTGTTTTTT.

This chain links TRBV4-3 with TRBJ1-2; 7 bases match TRBD1. V gave up 1 base and J gave up 6 bases; unmatched junction bases: 5. Germline CDR1 is LGHNA and CDR2 is YSLEER. The CDR3 spans 14 residues. CDR3: CASSQGQGVDGYTF. DNA of the CDR3: TGCGCCAGCAGCCAAGGGCAGGGGGTGGATGGCTACACCTTC.

V gene TRBV7-2 combines with J gene TRBJ1-3, with D tentatively TRBD1 (6 bases). The V gene's germline CDR1 is SGHTA and CDR2 FQGNSA. The CDR3 contains 16 residues. Trimming shortened V by 6 bases and J by 2 bases, and 17 bases separated the two germline ends. The CDR3 DNA reads as TGTGCCAGCAGGGAACCAGGGGTCCCGCCTGGAAACACCATATATTTT. It translates to CASREPGVPPGNTIYF.

This sequence joins TRBV18 and TRBJ1-5; D ambiguous. The CDR3 spans 14 residues. Germline V lookup: CDR1 KGHSH, CDR2 LQKENI. V lost 6 bases and J lost 1, with 10 bases in between. CDR3 residues: CASSLAGSNQPQHF. In DNA, the CDR3 is TGTGCCAGCTCCCTGGCAGGAAGCAATCAGCCCCAGCATTTT.

The chain has TRBV27 and TRBJ2-7; the match to TRBD1 covers 8 bases. Germline lookup yields CDR1 MNHEY and CDR2 SMNVEV (reference sequence). The CDR3 consists of 15 residues. Germline trimming cut 6 bases from V and 0 bases from J; bases unmatched to any gene: 7. CDR3 in DNA: TGTGCCAGCAGCGCGAGACAGGGGAGCTCCTACGAGCAGTACTTC. Translation gives CASSARQGSSYEQYF.

The genes are TRBV4-1 and TRBJ1-4, with 7 bases identical to TRBD1. This CDR3 has 15 amino acids. Per the germline V gene, CDR1 is MGHRA and CDR2 is YSYEKL. J was trimmed by 7 bases and V by 0 bases; bases with no gene match: 5. This chain's CDR3 is CASSQEAGGPEKLFF. The CDR3 DNA is TGCGCCAGCAGCCAAGAGGCAGGGGGTCCTGAAAAACTGTTTTTT.

J is TRBJ1-2 and V is TRBV29-1; tentative D call: TRBD1 (6 bases). V was clipped by 3 bases and J by 4 bases, with 15 bases between them. The CDR3 is 14 amino acids. Germline CDR1 SQVTM, CDR2 ANQGSEA. Here the CDR3 reads CSVDRGGYGYGYTF. The CDR3 DNA is TGCAGCGTTGATAGGGGGGGCTATGGCTATGGCTACACCTTC.

The V and J genes are TRBV6-1 and TRBJ2-2; 8 bases align to TRBD1. This CDR3 has 15 residues. Germline loops: CDR1 MNHNS, CDR2 SASEGT. Trimming removed 6 bases from V and 6 bases from J; junction bases left unmatched: 9. The CDR3 region is CASSRPPGGSGELFF. The CDR3 nucleotides read TGTGCCAGCAGCCGCCCTCCAGGGGGCTCCGGGGAGCTGTTTTTT.

This chain uses TRBV10-3 with TRBJ2-3; a possible D gene is TRBD1 (7 bases). CDR3 length: 14 amino acids. V lost 3 bases, J lost 4 bases, and 11 bases lay in between. Germline V lookup: CDR1 ENHRY, CDR2 SYGVKD. As DNA, the CDR3 is TGTGCCATCAGTGAAGGAGGGGGCGCAGATACGCAGTATTTT. Its protein is CAISEGGGADTQYF.

The chain uses TRBV5-1 and TRBJ1-2; 9 bases agree with TRBD1. Losses at the gene ends were 3 bases for V and 7 bases for J; bases not matched to a gene: 7. Germline CDR1 SGHRS, CDR2 YFSETQ. The CDR3 totals 14 residues. As DNA, the CDR3 is TGCGCCAGCAGCTCACAGGGGGCGCAGAGTGGCTACACCTTC. Its protein product is CASSSQGAQSGYTF.

The V call is TRBV6-5, the J call TRBJ2-2; TRBD1 might be the D (6 bases). The germline CDR1 and CDR2 sequences are MNHEY and SVGAGI. CDR3 length equals 16 residues. The germline V and J ends were trimmed by 0 bases and 3 bases, with 11 bases remaining between them. The DNA for the CDR3 is TGTGCCAGCAGTTACTCGTACAGGGTGGACACCGGGGAGCTGTTTTTT. Translating gives CASSYSYRVDTGELFF.